Below are 11 T cell receptor beta chains sequenced from a single sample in a study of blood T cell repertoires in COVID-19. The method was immunoSEQ multiplex PCR; TCRdb's version includes in-frame clones alone and lacks a portion of them. The sample lists around 260,000 clones; approximately 89% were seen once. Sequenced input: peripheral blood. The receptor source for this set is a woman aged 65 to 85 with COVID-19, enrolled during active disease.

V gene TRBV27 combines with J gene TRBJ2-1; 10 bases align to TRBD2. V gave up 3 bases and J gave up 5 bases; unmatched junction bases: 4. CDR3 size: 15 residues. Germline V gene sequence: CDR1 MNHEY, CDR2 SMNVEV (reference sequence). The CDR3 nucleotides are TGTGCCAGCAGTTTCCTAGCGGGAGCCCACAATGAGCAGTTCTTC. It codes for CASSFLAGAHNEQFF.

The chain is built from TRBV29-1 and TRBJ2-3; D is perhaps TRBD2 (6 bases). Trimming stripped 6 bases from V and 1 base from J, with 11 bases between. The germline V gene has CDR1 SQVTM and CDR2 ANQGSEA. The CDR3 extends over 13 amino acids. CDR3 amino acids: CSVGRTGTDTQYF. The CDR3 DNA reads as TGCAGCGTGGGGAGGACGGGCACAGATACGCAGTATTTT.

The chain uses TRBV27 and TRBJ2-1; 16 bases line up with TRBD2. With V trimmed by 2 bases and J by 4 bases, 8 bases remained unmatched. Germline V lookup: CDR1 MNHEY, CDR2 SMNVEV (reference sequence). This CDR3 has 19 residues. As DNA, the CDR3 is TGTGCCAGCAGTTTACTCCCCGGGACTAGCGGGAGGGGTTACAATGAGCAGTTCTTC. Translating it yields CASSLLPGTSGRGYNEQFF.

J is TRBJ2-1 and V is TRBV13, with D unresolved. The germline V gene has CDR1 PRHDT and CDR2 FYEKMQ (reference sequence). V was trimmed by 2 bases and J by 13 bases, leaving 9 bases between them. This CDR3 is built from 11 residues. The DNA of the CDR3 is TGTGCCAGCAGCTTACTCGGTTCCCAGTTCTTC. Translated, it gives CASSLLGSQFF.

The chain joins TRBV15 to TRBJ2-5; TRBD2 matches 7 bases. From germline, CDR1 is LNHNV and CDR2 YYDKDF (reference sequence). The CDR3 sequence is 15 residues long. The J segment lost 4 bases and the V segment lost 1 base, leaving 6 bases of the junction unmatched. CDR3 sequence reads: CATSRVGGEGETQYF. CDR3 nucleotides: TGTGCCACCAGCAGAGTGGGAGGGGAAGGAGAGACCCAGTACTTC.

This clone was recorded once. The chain employs TRBV27 and TRBJ2-7, with a tentative D call TRBD1 (6 bases). Germline V gene sequence: CDR1 MNHEY, CDR2 SMNVEV (reference sequence). The CDR3 extends over 12 amino acids. V was clipped by 7 bases and J by 3 bases, with 10 bases between them. The CDR3: CASIGRGYEQYF. DNA for the CDR3: TGTGCCAGCATCGGCAGGGGCTACGAGCAGTACTTC.

J is TRBJ2-7 and V is TRBV9; 8 bases map to TRBD2. Germline V lookup: CDR1 SGDLS, CDR2 YYNGEE. This CDR3 contains 15 residues. The ends lost 4 bases at V and 3 bases at J; junction bases unmatched: 9. CDR3 sequence (DNA): TGTGCCAGCAGCCTTACCCCCGGGACTAGCTACGAGCAGTACTTC. Translated, it gives CASSLTPGTSYEQYF. The full variable domain, completed using reference TRBV9 and TRBJ2-7, is DSGVTQTPKHLITATGQRVTLRCSPRSGDLSVYWYQQSLDQGLQFLIQYYNGEERAKGNILERFSAQQFPDLHSELNLSSLELGDSALYFCASSLTPGTSYEQYFGPGTRLTVT.

The chain recombines TRBV6-5 with TRBJ2-3, with 7 bases matching TRBD1. CDR1 is MNHEY, CDR2 SVGAGI, per germline. The CDR3 consists of 14 residues. With V trimmed by 6 bases and J by 2 bases, 5 bases remained unmatched. CDR3: CASSRGQITDTQYF. CDR3 bases: TGTGCCAGCAGCAGGGGACAGATCACAGATACGCAGTATTTT.

This chain joins TRBV5-1 and TRBJ2-2; 7 nucleotides match TRBD1. CDR3 length equals 14 residues. The J segment lost 6 bases and the V segment lost 4 bases, leaving 6 bases of the junction unmatched. Germline lookup yields CDR1 SGHRS and CDR2 YFSETQ. The CDR3 sequence is CASSRGQVPGELFF. The CDR3 DNA follows: TGCGCCAGCAGCCGAGGACAGGTCCCCGGGGAGCTGTTTTTT.

The chain uses TRBV13 and TRBJ2-5; TRBD2 matches 11 bases. Looked up from germline, CDR1 is PRHDT and CDR2 is FYEKMQ (reference sequence). The V gene end was trimmed by 1 base and the J gene end by 5 bases; junction bases not matched to a gene: 9. CDR3 length: 17 residues. CDR3 nucleotide sequence: TGTGCCAGCAGCTTAGATAGCGGGAGGGGCTTTTTGGAGACCCAGTACTTC. This codes for CASSLDSGRGFLETQYF.

This rearrangement joins TRBV30 to TRBJ2-7; the D gene is possibly TRBD2 (6 bases). CDR3 size: 13 residues. Germline V gene lookup returns CDR1 GTSNPN and CDR2 SVGIG (reference sequence). The V and J ends lost 1 base and 2 bases respectively, with 9 bases between them. CDR3 DNA: TGTGCCTGGAGTGGGGGGGACGCCTACGAGCAGTACTTC. As protein: CAWSGGDAYEQYF.